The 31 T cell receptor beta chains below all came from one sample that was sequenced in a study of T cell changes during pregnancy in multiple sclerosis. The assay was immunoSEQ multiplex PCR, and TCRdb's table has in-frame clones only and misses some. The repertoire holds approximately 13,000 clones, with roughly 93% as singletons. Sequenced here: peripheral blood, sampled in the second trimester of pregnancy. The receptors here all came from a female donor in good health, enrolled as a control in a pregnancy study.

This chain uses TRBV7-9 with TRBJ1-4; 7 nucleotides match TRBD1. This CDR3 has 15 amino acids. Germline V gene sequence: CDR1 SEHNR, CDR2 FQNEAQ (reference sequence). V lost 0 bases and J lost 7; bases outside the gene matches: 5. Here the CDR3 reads CASSLATGVGEKLFF. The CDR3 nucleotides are TGTGCCAGCAGCTTAGCCACAGGGGTGGGTGAAAAACTGTTTTTT.

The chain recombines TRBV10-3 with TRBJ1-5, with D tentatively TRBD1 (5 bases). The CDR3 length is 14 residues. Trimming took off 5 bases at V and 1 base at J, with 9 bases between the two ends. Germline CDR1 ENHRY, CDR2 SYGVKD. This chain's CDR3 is CAISSKGSNQPQHF. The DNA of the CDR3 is TGTGCCATCAGTTCTAAGGGGAGCAATCAGCCCCAGCATTTT.

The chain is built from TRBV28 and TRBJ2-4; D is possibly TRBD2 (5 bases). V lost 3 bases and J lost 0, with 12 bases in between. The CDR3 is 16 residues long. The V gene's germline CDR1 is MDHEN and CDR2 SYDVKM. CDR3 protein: CASSFLSGLAKNIQYF. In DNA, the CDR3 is TGTGCCAGCAGTTTTTTGAGCGGACTAGCCAAAAACATTCAGTACTTC.

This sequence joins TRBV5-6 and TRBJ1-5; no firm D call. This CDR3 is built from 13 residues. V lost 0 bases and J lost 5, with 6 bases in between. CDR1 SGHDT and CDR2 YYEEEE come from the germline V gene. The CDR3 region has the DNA TGTGCCAGCAGCTTGGGGGAGCATCAGCCCCAGCATTTT. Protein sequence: CASSLGEHQPQHF.

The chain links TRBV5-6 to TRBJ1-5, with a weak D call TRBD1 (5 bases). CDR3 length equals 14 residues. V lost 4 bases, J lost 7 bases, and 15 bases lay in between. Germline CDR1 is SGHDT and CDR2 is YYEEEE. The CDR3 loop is CASSLGEPGQPQHF. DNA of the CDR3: TGTGCCAGCAGCCTGGGAGAGCCAGGGCAGCCCCAGCATTTT.

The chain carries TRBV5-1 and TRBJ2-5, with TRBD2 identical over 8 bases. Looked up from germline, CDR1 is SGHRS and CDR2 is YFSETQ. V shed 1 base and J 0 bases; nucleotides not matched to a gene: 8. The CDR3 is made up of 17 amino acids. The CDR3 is CASSLMGGGRYQETQYF. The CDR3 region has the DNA TGCGCCAGCAGCTTGATGGGCGGCGGGAGGTACCAAGAGACCCAGTACTTC.

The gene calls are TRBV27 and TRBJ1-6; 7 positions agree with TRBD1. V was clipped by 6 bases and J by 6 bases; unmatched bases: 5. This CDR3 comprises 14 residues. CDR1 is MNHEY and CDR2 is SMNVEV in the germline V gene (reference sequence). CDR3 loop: CASRRTGLNSPLHF. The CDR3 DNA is TGTGCCAGCAGGCGGACAGGCCTTAATTCACCCCTCCACTTT.

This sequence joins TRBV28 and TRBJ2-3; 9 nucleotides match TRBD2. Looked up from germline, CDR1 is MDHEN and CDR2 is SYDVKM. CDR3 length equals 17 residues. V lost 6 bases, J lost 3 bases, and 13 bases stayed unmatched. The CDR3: CASSSVSGLAPTDTQYF. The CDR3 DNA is TGTGCCAGCAGCTCTGTCTCTGGACTAGCGCCAACAGATACGCAGTATTTT.

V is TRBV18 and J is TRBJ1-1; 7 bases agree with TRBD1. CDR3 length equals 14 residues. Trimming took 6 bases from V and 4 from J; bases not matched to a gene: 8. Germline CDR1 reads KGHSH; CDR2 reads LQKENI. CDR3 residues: CASSPETGTTEAFF. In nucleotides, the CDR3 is TGTGCCAGCTCCCCCGAGACAGGGACCACTGAAGCTTTCTTT. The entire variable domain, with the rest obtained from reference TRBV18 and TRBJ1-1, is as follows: NAGVMQNPRHLVRRRGQEARLRCSPMKGHSHVYWYRQLPEEGLKFMVYLQKENIIDESGMPKERFSAEFPKEGPSILRIQQVVRGDSAAYFCASSPETGTTEAFFGQGTRLTVV.

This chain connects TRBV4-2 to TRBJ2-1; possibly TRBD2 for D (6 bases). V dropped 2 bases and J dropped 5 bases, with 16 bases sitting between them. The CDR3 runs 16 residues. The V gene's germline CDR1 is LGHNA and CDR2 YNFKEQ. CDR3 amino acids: CASSQIGGRKNNEQFF. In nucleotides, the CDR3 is TGTGCCAGCAGCCAAATCGGAGGGCGCAAAAACAATGAGCAGTTCTTC.

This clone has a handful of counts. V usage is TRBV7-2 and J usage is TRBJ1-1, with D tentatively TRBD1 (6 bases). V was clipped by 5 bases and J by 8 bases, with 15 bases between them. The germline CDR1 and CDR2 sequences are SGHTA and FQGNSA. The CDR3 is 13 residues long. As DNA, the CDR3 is TGTGCCAGCAGCCCAGGGGTAATGTGGGAAGCTTTCTTT. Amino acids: CASSPGVMWEAFF.

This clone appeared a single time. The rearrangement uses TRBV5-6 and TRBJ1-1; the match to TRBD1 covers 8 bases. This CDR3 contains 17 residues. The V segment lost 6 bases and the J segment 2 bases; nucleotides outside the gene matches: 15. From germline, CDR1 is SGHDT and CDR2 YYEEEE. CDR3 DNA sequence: TGTGCCAGCACTTGGGGACAGGAATCTCCATATAACACTGAAGCTTTCTTT. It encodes CASTWGQESPYNTEAFF.

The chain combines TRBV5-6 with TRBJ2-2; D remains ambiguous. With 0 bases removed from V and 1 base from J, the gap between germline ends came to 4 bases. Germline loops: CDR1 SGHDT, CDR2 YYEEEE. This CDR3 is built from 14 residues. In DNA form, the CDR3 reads TGTGCCAGCAGCTTGGGACAGAACACCGGGGAGCTGTTTTTT. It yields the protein CASSLGQNTGELFF.

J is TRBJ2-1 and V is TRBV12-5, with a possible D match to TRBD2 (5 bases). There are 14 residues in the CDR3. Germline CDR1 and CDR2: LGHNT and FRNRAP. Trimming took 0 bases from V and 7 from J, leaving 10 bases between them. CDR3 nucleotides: TGTGCTAGTGGTTTGGTGGACTTCTCAAATGAGCAGTTCTTC. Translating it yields CASGLVDFSNEQFF.

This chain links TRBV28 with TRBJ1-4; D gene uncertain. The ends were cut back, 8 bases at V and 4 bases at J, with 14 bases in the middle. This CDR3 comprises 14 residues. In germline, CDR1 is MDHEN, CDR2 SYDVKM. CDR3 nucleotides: TGTGCCAGCTCGAGGGAGGGCGTTAATGAAAAACTGTTTTTT. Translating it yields CASSREGVNEKLFF.

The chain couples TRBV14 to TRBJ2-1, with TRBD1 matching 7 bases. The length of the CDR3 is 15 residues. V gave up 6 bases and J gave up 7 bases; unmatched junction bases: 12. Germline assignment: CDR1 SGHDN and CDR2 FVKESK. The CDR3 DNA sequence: TGTGCCAGCAGAAGGTCCAGGGGGACGGAAAATGAGCAGTTCTTC. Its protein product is CASRRSRGTENEQFF.

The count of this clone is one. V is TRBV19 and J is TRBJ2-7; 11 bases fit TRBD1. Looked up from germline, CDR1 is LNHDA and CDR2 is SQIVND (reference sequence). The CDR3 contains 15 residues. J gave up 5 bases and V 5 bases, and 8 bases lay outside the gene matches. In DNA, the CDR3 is TGTGCCAGTAGTTTAACCGGGACAGGGGGAAACGAGCAGTACTTC. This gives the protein CASSLTGTGGNEQYF.

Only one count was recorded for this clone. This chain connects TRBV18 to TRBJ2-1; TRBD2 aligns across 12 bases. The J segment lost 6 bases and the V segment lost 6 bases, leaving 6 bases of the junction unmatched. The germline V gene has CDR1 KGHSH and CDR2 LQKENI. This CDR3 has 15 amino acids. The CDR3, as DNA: TGTGCCAGCTCCCTCACTAGCGGGGGGACCAATGAGCAGTTCTTC. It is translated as CASSLTSGGTNEQFF.

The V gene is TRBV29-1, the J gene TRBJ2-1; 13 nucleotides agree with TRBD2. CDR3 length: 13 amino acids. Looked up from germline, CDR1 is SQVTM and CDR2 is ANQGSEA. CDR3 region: CSVLGLAGDVQFF. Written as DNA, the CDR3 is TGCAGTGTATTAGGACTAGCGGGGGATGTGCAGTTCTTC.

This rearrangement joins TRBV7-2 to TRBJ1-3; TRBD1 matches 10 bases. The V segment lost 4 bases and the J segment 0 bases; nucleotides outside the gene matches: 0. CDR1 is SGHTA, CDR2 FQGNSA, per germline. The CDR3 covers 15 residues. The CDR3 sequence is CASSWTGGSGNTIYF. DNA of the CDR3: TGTGCCAGCAGCTGGACAGGGGGCTCTGGAAACACCATATATTTT.

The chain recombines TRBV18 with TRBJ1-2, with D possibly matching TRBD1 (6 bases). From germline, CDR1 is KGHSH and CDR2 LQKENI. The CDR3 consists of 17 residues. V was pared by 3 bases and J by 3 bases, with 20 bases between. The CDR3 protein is CASSPEGLGASDYGYTF. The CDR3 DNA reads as TGTGCCAGCTCACCTGAGGGTTTGGGGGCGAGTGACTATGGCTACACCTTC.

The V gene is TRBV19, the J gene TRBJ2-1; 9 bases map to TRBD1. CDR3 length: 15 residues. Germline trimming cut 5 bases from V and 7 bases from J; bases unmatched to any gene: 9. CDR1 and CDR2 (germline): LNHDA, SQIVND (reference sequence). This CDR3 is CASSRPGQGRNEQFF. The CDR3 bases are TGTGCCAGTAGTCGACCGGGACAGGGCCGTAATGAGCAGTTCTTC. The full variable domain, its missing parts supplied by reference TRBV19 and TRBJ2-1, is DGGITQSPKYLFRKEGQNVTLSCEQNLNHDAMYWYRQDPGQGLRLIYYSQIVNDFQKGDIAEGYSVSREKKESFPLTVTSAQKNPTAFYLCASSRPGQGRNEQFFGPGTRLTVL.

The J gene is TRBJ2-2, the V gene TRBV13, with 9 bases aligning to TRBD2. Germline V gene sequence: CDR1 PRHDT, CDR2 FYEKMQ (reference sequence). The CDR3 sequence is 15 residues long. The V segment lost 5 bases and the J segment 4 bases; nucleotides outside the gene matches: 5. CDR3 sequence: CASSPTSGGTGELFF. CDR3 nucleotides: TGTGCCAGCAGCCCGACTAGCGGAGGCACCGGGGAGCTGTTTTTT.

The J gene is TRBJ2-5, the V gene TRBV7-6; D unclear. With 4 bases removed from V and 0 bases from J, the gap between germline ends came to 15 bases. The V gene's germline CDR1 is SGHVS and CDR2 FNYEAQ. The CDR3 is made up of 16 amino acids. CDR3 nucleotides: TGTGCCAGCAGCTCCTTATCTGGCAGTCACCAAGAGACCCAGTACTTC. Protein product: CASSSLSGSHQETQYF.

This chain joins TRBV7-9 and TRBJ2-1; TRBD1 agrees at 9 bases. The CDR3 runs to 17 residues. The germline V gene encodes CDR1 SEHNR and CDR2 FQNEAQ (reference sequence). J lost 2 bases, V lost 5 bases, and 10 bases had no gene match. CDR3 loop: CASSRGRDRDTYNEQFF. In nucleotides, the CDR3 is TGTGCCAGCAGCCGAGGTCGGGACAGGGACACCTACAATGAGCAGTTCTTC.

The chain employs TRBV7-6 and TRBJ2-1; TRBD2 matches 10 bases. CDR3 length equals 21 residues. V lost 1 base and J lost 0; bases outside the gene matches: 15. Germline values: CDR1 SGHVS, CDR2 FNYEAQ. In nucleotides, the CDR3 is TGTGCCAGCAGCTTAGTAGGCCGAACAGCGGGGGGGCCAGTCTCCTACAATGAGCAGTTCTTC. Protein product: CASSLVGRTAGGPVSYNEQFF. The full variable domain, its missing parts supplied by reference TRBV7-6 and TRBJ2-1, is GAGVSQSPRYKVTKRGQDVALRCDPISGHVSLYWYRQALGQGPEFLTYFNYEAQQDKSGLPNDRFSAERPEGSISTLTIQRTEQRDSAMYRCASSLVGRTAGGPVSYNEQFFGPGTRLTVL.

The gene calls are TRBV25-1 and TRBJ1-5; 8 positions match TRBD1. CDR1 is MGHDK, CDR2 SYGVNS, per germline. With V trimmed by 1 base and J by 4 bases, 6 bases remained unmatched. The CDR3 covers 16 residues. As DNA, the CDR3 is TGTGCCAGCAGTGAATCGGACAGGGCGGGAAATCAGCCCCAGCATTTT. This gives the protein CASSESDRAGNQPQHF. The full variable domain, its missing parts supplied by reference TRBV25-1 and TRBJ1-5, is EADIYQTPRYLVIGTGKKITLECSQTMGHDKMYWYQQDPGMELHLIHYSYGVNSTEKGDLSSESTVSRIRTEHFPLTLESARPSHTSQYLCASSESDRAGNQPQHFGDGTRLSIL.

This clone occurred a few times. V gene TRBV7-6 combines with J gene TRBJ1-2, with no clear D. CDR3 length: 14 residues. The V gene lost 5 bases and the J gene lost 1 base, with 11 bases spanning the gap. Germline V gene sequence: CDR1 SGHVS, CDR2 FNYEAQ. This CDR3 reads CASSPDSLNYGYTF. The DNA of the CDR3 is TGTGCCAGCAGCCCCGACTCCCTTAACTATGGCTACACCTTC.

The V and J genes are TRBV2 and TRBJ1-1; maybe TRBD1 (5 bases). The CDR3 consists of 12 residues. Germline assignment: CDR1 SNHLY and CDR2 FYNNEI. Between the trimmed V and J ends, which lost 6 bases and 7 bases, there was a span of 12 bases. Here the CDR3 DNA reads TGTGCCAGCAGGCAGGGCGGAGATGAAGCTTTCTTT. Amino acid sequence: CASRQGGDEAFF.

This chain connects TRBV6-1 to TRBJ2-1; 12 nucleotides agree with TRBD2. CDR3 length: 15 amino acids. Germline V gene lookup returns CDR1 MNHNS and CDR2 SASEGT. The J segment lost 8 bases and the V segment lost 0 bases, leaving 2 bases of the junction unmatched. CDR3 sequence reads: CASSEAGLAGYEQFF. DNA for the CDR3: TGTGCCAGCAGTGAAGCCGGACTAGCGGGGTATGAGCAGTTCTTC.

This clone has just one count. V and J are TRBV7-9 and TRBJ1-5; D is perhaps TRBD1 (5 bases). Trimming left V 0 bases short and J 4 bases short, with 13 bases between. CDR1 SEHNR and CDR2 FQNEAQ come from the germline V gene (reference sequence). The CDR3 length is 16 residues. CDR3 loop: CASSLALEAGNQPQHF. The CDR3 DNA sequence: TGTGCCAGCAGCTTAGCGCTTGAGGCAGGGAATCAGCCCCAGCATTTT.